This T cell receptor beta chain was sequenced in a study of identifying expanded T cells in peripheral blood. This clone came up many times. The antigen is not known. General study points: Differentially abundant clones: 0.95 to 1.5 between replicates, around 17 at about two weeks, roughly 18 at four. Clone count variance between roughly 2-week samples rose with total template count.

Healthy donors had no documented immune events, such as infections, while sampled. The CDR3 is made up of 12 amino acids. The V end lost 1 base, the J end lost 5 bases, and 5 bases lay between the germline ends. Germline CDR1 reads SGHVS; CDR2 reads FQNEAQ. The method was immunoSEQ multiplex PCR; TCRdb's version includes in-frame clones alone and lacks a portion of them. The data hold approximately 90,000 clones, with approximately 83% observed a single time. This rearrangement joins TRBV7-8 to TRBJ1-1; D is unclear. The sample taken for sequencing was blood. The clonotype comes from a person aged 18 to 75 in good health. CDR3: CASSLGETEAFF. The CDR3 DNA sequence: TGTGCCAGCAGCTTAGGGGAAACTGAAGCTTTCTTT.